This entry features one T cell receptor beta chain sequence. The data derive from a study of siplizumab effects on memory and regulatory T cells. Clones were sequenced by immunoSEQ multiplex PCR, and TCRdb holds only the in-frame ones, with some missing. The sample lists 100,000 or so clones, 85% to 95% occurring once. Germline values: CDR1 SGHNT, CDR2 YENEEA. The trim removed 0 bases at V and 7 bases at J, leaving 2 bases unmatched. The CDR3 totals 13 residues. Sequenced input: non-Treg CD4+ T cells sorted from blood. The chain links TRBV11-3 to TRBJ1-1; 7 bases fit TRBD1. This clonotype originated in a human donor in good health. The CDR3 region has the DNA TGTGCCAGCAGCTTAGATCACAGGGGTGAAGCTTTCTTT. This codes for CASSLDHRGEAFF.